Below are 27 T cell receptor beta chains sequenced from a single sample in a study of beta chain features in type 1 diabetes. The entirety of the isolated RNA underwent reverse transcription, so expressed TCRB transcripts were sequenced. Repertoires were generated with immunoSEQ multiplex PCR, while TCRdb's copy carries only in-frame clones and drops some. The sample has around 450,000 clones, roughly 10% seen once. Sequenced: naive CD4+ T cells from blood. All receptors derive from a woman between 18 and 30 years old in good health.

Only a few counts were recorded for this clone. This rearrangement joins TRBV9 to TRBJ2-7; D is perhaps TRBD1 or TRBD2 (5 bases each). The length of the CDR3 is 17 residues. Trimming took 4 bases from V and 2 from J, leaving 22 bases between them. Germline values: CDR1 SGDLS, CDR2 YYNGEE. CDR3 sequence: CASSPHPSRDPAYEQYF. Here the CDR3 DNA reads TGTGCCAGCAGCCCCCATCCAAGCCGGGACCCCGCCTACGAGCAGTACTTC.

This clone showed up just a few times. The genes are TRBV9 and TRBJ2-4; perhaps D is TRBD1 or TRBD2 (6 bases each). V was clipped by 4 bases and J by 3 bases, with 14 bases between them. The CDR3 covers 15 residues. Germline CDR1 reads SGDLS; CDR2 reads YYNGEE. The CDR3 DNA reads as TGTGCCAGCAGCCCCAGCAGGGGAGGCAAAAACATTCAGTACTTC. Translating gives CASSPSRGGKNIQYF. Combining the CDR3 with reference TRBV9 and TRBJ2-4 gives the whole variable domain DSGVTQTPKHLITATGQRVTLRCSPRSGDLSVYWYQQSLDQGLQFLIQYYNGEERAKGNILERFSAQQFPDLHSELNLSSLELGDSALYFCASSPSRGGKNIQYFGAGTRLSVL.

This clone was observed a handful of times. For the CDR3, the DNA is TGCGCCAGCAGCCAACCGTGGAAGGGGACAAATGAAAAACTGTTTTTT. It encodes CASSQPWKGTNEKLFF. V and J are TRBV4-1 and TRBJ1-4; D is perhaps TRBD1 (6 bases). The CDR3 length is 16 residues. With 2 bases removed from V and 5 bases from J, the gap between germline ends came to 15 bases. Germline-derived CDR1 and CDR2 are MGHRA and YSYEKL.

This clone was counted a few times. This chain links TRBV4-1 with TRBJ2-1; 12 positions agree with TRBD1. V dropped 10 bases and J dropped 7; count of bases not matched to a gene: 5. This CDR3 contains 13 residues. CDR1 MGHRA and CDR2 YSYEKL come from the germline V gene. CDR3 coding DNA: TGCGCCACCAGGGACAGGGGGCTGAATGAGCAGTTCTTC. This codes for CATRDRGLNEQFF.

This clone has a handful of counts. The chain is built from TRBV7-2 and TRBJ2-5, with a possible D match to TRBD2 (5 bases). The germline gives CDR1 SGHTA, CDR2 FQGNSA. The CDR3 spans 15 residues. Trimming shortened V by 1 base and J by 4 bases, and 13 bases separated the two germline ends. Here the CDR3 DNA reads TGTGCCAGCAGCTTAGTCCGCGGGCTCCTAGAGACCCAGTACTTC. Its protein product is CASSLVRGLLETQYF.

V gene TRBV4-2 combines with J gene TRBJ2-3, with 7 bases that match TRBD1. CDR1 and CDR2 (germline): LGHNA, YNFKEQ. This CDR3 has 16 residues. V gave up 5 bases and J gave up 2 bases; unmatched junction bases: 10. In DNA, the CDR3 is TGTGCCAGCAGCGATGTATTAGGGGGCTCCACAGATACGCAGTATTTT. It encodes CASSDVLGGSTDTQYF.

Only a few counts were recorded for this clone. The V call is TRBV9, the J call TRBJ2-3; D uncertain. Germline lookup yields CDR1 SGDLS and CDR2 YYNGEE. This CDR3 is 14 amino acids long. V shed 0 bases and J shed 0 bases, with 5 bases lying between them. The CDR3 nucleotides are TGTGCCAGCAGCGTAGAAGTTAGCACAGATACGCAGTATTTT. Its translation is CASSVEVSTDTQYF.

The chain joins TRBV4-2 to TRBJ2-3, with 7 bases that match TRBD2. V dropped 1 base and J dropped 2; count of bases not matched to a gene: 3. Germline V lookup: CDR1 LGHNA, CDR2 YNFKEQ. The CDR3 covers 15 residues. CDR3 protein: CASSQGLADTDTQYF. The CDR3 DNA is TGTGCCAGCAGCCAAGGGCTAGCGGACACAGATACGCAGTATTTT.

V and J are TRBV30 and TRBJ2-1, with D possibly TRBD1 on 6 matching bases. The germline V and J ends were trimmed by 2 bases and 0 bases, with 11 bases remaining between them. The CDR3 length is 15 residues. In germline, CDR1 is GTSNPN, CDR2 SVGIG (reference sequence). Here the CDR3 DNA reads TGTGCCTGGAGTCCCGGGACATTCTCCTACAATGAGCAGTTCTTC. This encodes CAWSPGTFSYNEQFF.

The V gene is TRBV4-1, the J gene TRBJ1-1; 8 positions agree with TRBD1. The CDR3 covers 15 residues. The trim removed 4 bases at V and 5 bases at J, leaving 9 bases unmatched. Germline V gene lookup returns CDR1 MGHRA and CDR2 YSYEKL. The CDR3 protein is CASSLTTGVVTEAFF. For the CDR3, the DNA is TGCGCCAGCAGCCTGACGACAGGGGTCGTGACTGAAGCTTTCTTT.

The chain couples TRBV14 to TRBJ1-1; no definite D call. CDR1 is SGHDN, CDR2 FVKESK, per germline. The CDR3 runs to 13 residues. V lost 0 bases and J 11 bases, leaving 13 bases between the germline ends. The CDR3 reads CASSQDLVHSAFF. DNA of the CDR3: TGTGCCAGCAGCCAAGATCTGGTGCACTCGGCTTTCTTT.

The chain joins TRBV7-2 to TRBJ2-5, with D possibly TRBD2 on 6 matching bases. The CDR3 contains 12 residues. V lost 5 bases to trimming and J lost 4 bases, with 8 bases between them. Germline V gene sequence: CDR1 SGHTA, CDR2 FQGNSA. The chain's CDR3 is CASSKAGETQYF. The CDR3 region has the DNA TGTGCCAGCAGCAAAGCGGGAGAGACCCAGTACTTC. The variable domain in full, with the rest retrieved from reference TRBV7-2 and TRBJ2-5, is GAGVSQSPSNKVTEKGKDVELRCDPISGHTALYWYRQSLGQGLEFLIYFQGNSAPDKSGLPSDRFSAERTGGSVSTLTIQRTQQEDSAVYLCASSKAGETQYFGPGTRLLVL.

The chain employs TRBV21-1 and TRBJ2-2; TRBD2, the table's D call, was not compared with the DNA. TRBV21-1 represents a pseudogene. This CDR3 comprises 18 residues. Here the CDR3 reads CASSKAPGLAGATGELFF. The CDR3 DNA sequence: TGTGCCAGCAGCAAAGCGCCGGGGCTAGCGGGAGCCACCGGGGAGCTGTTTTTT.

The rearrangement links TRBV5-1 to TRBJ2-5; D possibly corresponds to TRBD2 (5 bases). This CDR3 spans 13 amino acids. Germline V gene sequence: CDR1 SGHRS, CDR2 YFSETQ. The germline V and J ends were trimmed by 4 bases and 5 bases, with 12 bases remaining between them. In nucleotides, the CDR3 is TGCGCCAGCAGCCGATCTACGGGGGAGACCCAGTACTTC. It encodes CASSRSTGETQYF.

This chain connects TRBV7-3 to TRBJ1-1; the D gene is possibly TRBD1 (6 bases). V lost 5 bases, J lost 0 bases, and 16 bases lay in between. This CDR3 is built from 16 residues. Germline V CDR1 and CDR2: SGHTA, FQGTGA. CDR3 nucleotide sequence: TGTGCCAGCAGCGTTACAGGGATCTCGATGAACACTGAAGCTTTCTTT. The encoded protein is CASSVTGISMNTEAFF.

This clone was picked up a small number of times. V and J are TRBV2 and TRBJ2-7; D unresolved. This CDR3 has 14 residues. V was cut by 8 bases and J by 0 bases, with 14 bases left in between. Germline CDR1 SNHLY, CDR2 FYNNEI. CDR3 sequence (DNA): TGTGCCAGCCCCAAGGACCGAAACTCCTACGAGCAGTACTTC. This encodes CASPKDRNSYEQYF.

V usage is TRBV7-2 and J usage is TRBJ1-5; D is possibly TRBD1 (5 bases). The CDR3 has 13 residues. CDR1 SGHTA and CDR2 FQGNSA come from the germline V gene. V was trimmed by 5 bases and J by 2 bases, leaving 7 bases between them. DNA of the CDR3: TGTGCCAGCAGCAGGGACGGCAATCAGCCCCAGCATTTT. It encodes CASSRDGNQPQHF.

The chain employs TRBV9 and TRBJ2-1; TRBD2 matches 8 bases. V gave up 2 bases and J gave up 6 bases; unmatched junction bases: 4. This CDR3 is 14 amino acids long. Germline CDR1 and CDR2: SGDLS and YYNGEE. The CDR3 protein is CASSVSGGPNEQFF. The CDR3 nucleotides read TGTGCCAGCAGCGTGAGCGGGGGACCCAATGAGCAGTTCTTC. Together with reference TRBV9 and TRBJ2-1, the CDR3 gives the full variable domain: DSGVTQTPKHLITATGQRVTLRCSPRSGDLSVYWYQQSLDQGLQFLIQYYNGEERAKGNILERFSAQQFPDLHSELNLSSLELGDSALYFCASSVSGGPNEQFFGPGTRLTVL.

The rearrangement uses TRBV29-1 and TRBJ2-5; 12 bases align to TRBD1. With 7 bases clipped from V and 11 bases from J, the junction kept 11 bases outside the gene matches. The CDR3 extends over 13 amino acids. The germline V gene has CDR1 SQVTM and CDR2 ANQGSEA. The DNA for the CDR3 is TGCAGCGCGACGGGACAGGGGGCGGGTGAGCAGTACTTC. Translated, it gives CSATGQGAGEQYF.

This chain links TRBV9 with TRBJ2-3; D not certain. There are 13 residues in the CDR3. CDR1 is SGDLS, CDR2 YYNGEE, per germline. V lost 0 bases, J lost 2 bases, and 4 bases lay in between. The CDR3 DNA follows: TGTGCCAGCAGCGTAGCTACCACAGATACGCAGTATTTT. This gives the protein CASSVATTDTQYF. Combining the CDR3 with reference TRBV9 and TRBJ2-3 gives the whole variable domain DSGVTQTPKHLITATGQRVTLRCSPRSGDLSVYWYQQSLDQGLQFLIQYYNGEERAKGNILERFSAQQFPDLHSELNLSSLELGDSALYFCASSVATTDTQYFGPGTRLTVL.

This clone was seen only a few times. The DNA for the CDR3 is TGTGCCAGCAGCTTCCGGGATAAGAACACTGAAGCTTTCTTT. Protein sequence: CASSFRDKNTEAFF. The gene calls are TRBV11-1 and TRBJ1-1; no firm D call. Trimming cost V 3 bases and J 1 base, with 9 bases left between them. Germline V gene sequence: CDR1 SGHAT, CDR2 FQDESV (reference sequence). The CDR3 spans 14 residues.

This clone was seen more than once but under ten times. The V gene is TRBV4-1, the J gene TRBJ2-4; D may be TRBD2 (5 bases). The length of the CDR3 is 19 residues. With 1 base removed from V and 1 base from J, the gap between germline ends came to 20 bases. In germline, CDR1 is MGHRA, CDR2 YSYEKL. CDR3 sequence: CASSQVPPDPGRAKNIQYF. CDR3 coding DNA: TGCGCCAGCAGCCAAGTACCCCCGGACCCGGGAAGGGCCAAAAACATTCAGTACTTC.

This clone has only a few counts. The chain is built from TRBV7-2 and TRBJ2-3, with a possible D match to TRBD1 (5 bases). The CDR3 loop spans 12 amino acids. Germline-derived CDR1 and CDR2 are SGHTA and FQGNSA. The ends were cut back, 4 bases at V and 6 bases at J, with 8 bases in the middle. The CDR3 coding sequence is TGTGCCAGCAGCTACCAGGGTGATACGCAGTATTTT. It yields the protein CASSYQGDTQYF.

The sample holds a few counts of this clone. The chain couples TRBV6-5 to TRBJ2-7, with 10 nucleotides matching TRBD2. The V and J ends lost 6 bases and 3 bases, in that order; junction bases with no gene match: 5. CDR3 length: 14 amino acids. Looked up from germline, CDR1 is MNHEY and CDR2 is SVGAGI. CDR3 residues: CASSPAGGRYEQYV. DNA for the CDR3: TGTGCCAGCAGCCCAGCGGGGGGGCGCTACGAGCAGTACGTC.

This sequence joins TRBV2 and TRBJ2-5; possibly TRBD1 for D (6 bases). Looked up from germline, CDR1 is SNHLY and CDR2 is FYNNEI. The CDR3 length is 13 residues. V was clipped by 4 bases and J by 2 bases, with 8 bases between them. The CDR3 loop is CASSGTEQETQYF. The CDR3 DNA reads as TGTGCCAGCAGTGGGACAGAACAAGAGACCCAGTACTTC.

The chain joins TRBV29-1 to TRBJ1-1; D perhaps matches TRBD1 (5 bases). V was trimmed by 3 bases and J by 4 bases, leaving 12 bases between them. The CDR3 totals 13 residues. CDR1 is SQVTM and CDR2 is ANQGSEA in the germline V gene. The CDR3 DNA reads as TGCAGCGTTGATCAAGGGGTGATCACTGAAGCTTTCTTT. It translates to CSVDQGVITEAFF.

The sample holds a few counts of this clone. The genes are TRBV7-8 and TRBJ2-4; tentative D call: TRBD1 (5 bases). The CDR3 spans 18 residues. V shed 7 bases and J shed 0 bases, with 22 bases lying between them. CDR1 SGHVS and CDR2 FQNEAQ come from the germline V gene. In DNA, the CDR3 is TGTGCCAGCAAACCTGGTGCAAGGGGAAATCTAGCCAAAAACATTCAGTACTTC. Amino acid sequence: CASKPGARGNLAKNIQYF.